The rows below give T cell receptor beta chains drawn from one sample of a study of neurological immune-mediated disorders. Each CDR3 protein is one row after TCRdb ran MiXCR on the 5' RACE reads. Of tens of thousands of distinct CDR3 sequences in the sample, around 6% were seen once. Specimen: CD4+ T cells from blood. The receptors here all came from a woman aged 40 to 49 in good health. The CDR3 runs from the conserved cysteine through the conserved F or W. Each record gives: CDR3 protein, CDR3 DNA, J gene, clone size, D gene, V gene. D genes are given only for firm matches. Some rows have no size entry. The others give once, few or many, or a class for an expanded clone.

CDR3 protein: CSVDHSSPPGAFF; CDR3 DNA: TGCAGCGTTGATCACAGTTCCCCGCCCGGAGCTTTCTTT; J gene: TRBJ1-1; clone size: many; D gene: NA; V gene: TRBV29-1
CDR3 protein: CASNTGRFSDTQYF; CDR3 DNA: TGCGCCAGCAACACAGGAAGGTTTTCAGATACGCAGTATTTT; J gene: TRBJ2-3; clone size: many; D gene: NA; V gene: TRBV5-1
CDR3 protein: CASSRAAGSYNEQFF; CDR3 DNA: TGCGCCAGCAGCCGGGCAGCGGGCTCCTACAATGAGCAGTTCTTC; J gene: TRBJ2-1; clone size: many; D gene: NA; V gene: TRBV5-1
CDR3 protein: CASSLVQGNTEAFF; CDR3 DNA: TGTGCCAGCAGCTTAGTACAGGGGAACACTGAAGCTTTCTTT; J gene: TRBJ1-1; clone size: many; D gene: NA; V gene: TRBV7-9
CDR3 protein: CASSLLGSGELFF; CDR3 DNA: TGTGCCAGCAGTTTATTGGGGTCCGGGGAGCTGTTTTTT; J gene: TRBJ2-2; clone size: many; D gene: NA; V gene: TRBV12-3/TRBV12-4
CDR3 protein: CASSLAWGGAVEKLFF; CDR3 DNA: TGTGCCAGCAGCTTAGCATGGGGCGGAGCCGTCGAAAAACTGTTTTTT; J gene: TRBJ1-4; clone size: NA; D gene: NA; V gene: TRBV7-9
CDR3 protein: CSARGPWGSYEQYF; CDR3 DNA: TGCAGTGCCAGAGGGCCATGGGGGTCATACGAGCAGTACTTC; J gene: TRBJ2-7; clone size: many; D gene: NA; V gene: TRBV20-1
CDR3 protein: CASSPPGQGGGLHSPLNTGELFF; CDR3 DNA: TGTGCCAGCAGCCCCCCCGGACAGGGCGGGGGACTACACTCCCCATTGAACACCGGGGAGCTGTTTTTT; J gene: TRBJ2-2; clone size: NA; D gene: NA; V gene: TRBV7-9
CDR3 protein: CASSLPRGQETQYF; CDR3 DNA: TGTGCCAGCAGTTTACCTCGGGGGCAAGAGACCCAGTACTTC; J gene: TRBJ2-5; clone size: many; D gene: NA; V gene: TRBV28
CDR3 protein: CSARVGTDTEAFF; CDR3 DNA: TGCAGTGCTAGAGTCGGGACAGACACTGAAGCTTTCTTT; J gene: TRBJ1-1; clone size: many; D gene: TRBD1; V gene: TRBV20-1
CDR3 protein: CSGLTDNTEAFF; CDR3 DNA: TGCAGCGGATTGACAGATAACACTGAAGCTTTCTTT; J gene: TRBJ1-1; clone size: many; D gene: NA; V gene: TRBV29-1
CDR3 protein: CASSLPLAGNQETQYF; CDR3 DNA: TGCGCCAGCAGCTTGCCGTTGGCAGGCAACCAAGAGACCCAGTACTTC; J gene: TRBJ2-5; clone size: many; D gene: NA; V gene: TRBV5-1
CDR3 protein: CASSYGSGANVLTF; CDR3 DNA: TGCGCCAGCAGCTATGGTTCTGGGGCCAACGTCCTGACTTTC; J gene: TRBJ2-6; clone size: many; D gene: NA; V gene: TRBV5-1
CDR3 protein: CASSQEIAETGELFF; CDR3 DNA: TGTGCCAGCAGCCAAGAAATAGCGGAGACCGGGGAGCTGTTTTTT; J gene: TRBJ2-2; clone size: many; D gene: NA; V gene: TRBV4-2
CDR3 protein: CASTRTGGPSGANVLTF; CDR3 DNA: TGTGCCAGCACTCGGACAGGAGGTCCCTCTGGGGCCAACGTCCTGACTTTC; J gene: TRBJ2-6; clone size: many; D gene: TRBD1; V gene: TRBV12-3/TRBV12-4
CDR3 protein: CSARAVNLWEGRLFEQYF; CDR3 DNA: TGCAGTGCTAGAGCGGTTAATTTGTGGGAGGGCCGTCTGTTCGAGCAGTACTTC; J gene: TRBJ2-7; clone size: many; D gene: TRBD2; V gene: TRBV20-1
CDR3 protein: CASSSGGRALEQYF; CDR3 DNA: TGTGCCAGCAGTTCGGGCGGGAGGGCGCTAGAGCAGTACTTC; J gene: TRBJ2-7; clone size: many; D gene: TRBD2; V gene: TRBV28
CDR3 protein: CASSVQGYGANVLTF; CDR3 DNA: TGTGCCAGCAGTGTACAGGGATACGGGGCCAACGTCCTGACTTTC; J gene: TRBJ2-6; clone size: many; D gene: NA; V gene: TRBV28
CDR3 protein: CSAYTGGEKLFF; CDR3 DNA: TGCAGTGCTTACACAGGGGGTGAAAAACTGTTTTTT; J gene: TRBJ1-4; clone size: many; D gene: TRBD1; V gene: TRBV20-1
CDR3 protein: CASSSYSQGYGYTF; CDR3 DNA: TGTGCCAGCAGTTCATACTCACAGGGATATGGCTACACCTTC; J gene: TRBJ1-2; clone size: many; D gene: NA; V gene: TRBV27
CDR3 protein: CSASSAGGANTGELFF; CDR3 DNA: TGCAGTGCTAGTTCCGCGGGAGGAGCGAACACCGGGGAGCTGTTTTTT; J gene: TRBJ2-2; clone size: many; D gene: TRBD2; V gene: TRBV20-1
CDR3 protein: CASSPPAGELFF; CDR3 DNA: TGTGCCAGCAGTCCCCCGGCCGGGGAGCTGTTTTTT; J gene: TRBJ2-2; clone size: many; D gene: NA; V gene: TRBV7-6
CDR3 protein: CASSLDQNEQFF; CDR3 DNA: TGCGCCAGCAGCTTGGATCAGAATGAGCAGTTCTTC; J gene: TRBJ2-1; clone size: many; D gene: NA; V gene: TRBV5-1
CDR3 protein: CASSLVTGTQYF; CDR3 DNA: TGTGCCAGCAGTTTAGTAACTGGGACCCAGTACTTC; J gene: TRBJ2-5; clone size: many; D gene: NA; V gene: TRBV28
CDR3 protein: CASEGYNEKLFF; CDR3 DNA: TGTGCCAGCGAGGGGTATAATGAAAAACTGTTTTTT; J gene: TRBJ1-4; clone size: many; D gene: NA; V gene: TRBV2
CDR3 protein: CASSRQGAVYGYTF; CDR3 DNA: TGTGCCAGCAGTAGACAGGGGGCGGTCTATGGCTACACCTTC; J gene: TRBJ1-2; clone size: many; D gene: TRBD1; V gene: TRBV5-6
CDR3 protein: CASSLEGSKNIQYF; CDR3 DNA: TGTGCCAGCAGTTTAGAGGGGTCCAAAAACATTCAGTACTTC; J gene: TRBJ2-4; clone size: many; D gene: NA; V gene: TRBV12-3/TRBV12-4
CDR3 protein: CASSRYGANVLTF; CDR3 DNA: TGTGCCAGCAGCCGGTATGGGGCCAACGTCCTGACTTTC; J gene: TRBJ2-6; clone size: many; D gene: NA; V gene: TRBV11-2
CDR3 protein: CASSWDGQGHNEQFF; CDR3 DNA: TGTGCCAGCAGCTGGGACGGACAGGGCCACAATGAGCAGTTCTTC; J gene: TRBJ2-1; clone size: many; D gene: TRBD1; V gene: TRBV7-9
CDR3 protein: CSVDKGGRETQYF; CDR3 DNA: TGCAGCGTTGATAAAGGGGGCAGAGAGACCCAGTACTTC; J gene: TRBJ2-5; clone size: many; D gene: TRBD1; V gene: TRBV29-1
CDR3 protein: CSTGMGNTIYF; CDR3 DNA: TGCAGCACGGGCATGGGAAACACCATATATTTT; J gene: TRBJ1-3; clone size: many; D gene: NA; V gene: TRBV20-1